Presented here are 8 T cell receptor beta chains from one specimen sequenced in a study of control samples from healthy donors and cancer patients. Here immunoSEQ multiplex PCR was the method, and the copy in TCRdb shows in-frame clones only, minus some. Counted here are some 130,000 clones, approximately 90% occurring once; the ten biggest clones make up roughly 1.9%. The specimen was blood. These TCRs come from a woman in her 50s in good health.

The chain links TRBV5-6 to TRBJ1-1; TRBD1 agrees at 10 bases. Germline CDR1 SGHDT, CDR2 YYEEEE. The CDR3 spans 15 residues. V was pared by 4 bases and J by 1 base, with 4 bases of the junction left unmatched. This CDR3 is CASSGQGGKNTEAFF. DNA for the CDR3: TGTGCCAGCAGCGGACAGGGGGGAAAGAACACTGAAGCTTTCTTT.

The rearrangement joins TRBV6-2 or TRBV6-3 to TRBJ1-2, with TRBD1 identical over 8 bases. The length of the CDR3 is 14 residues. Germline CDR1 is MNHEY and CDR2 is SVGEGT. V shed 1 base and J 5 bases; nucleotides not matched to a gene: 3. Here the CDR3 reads CASSYFRGRYGYTF. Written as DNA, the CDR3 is TGTGCCAGCAGTTACTTCAGGGGGCGGTATGGCTACACCTTC.

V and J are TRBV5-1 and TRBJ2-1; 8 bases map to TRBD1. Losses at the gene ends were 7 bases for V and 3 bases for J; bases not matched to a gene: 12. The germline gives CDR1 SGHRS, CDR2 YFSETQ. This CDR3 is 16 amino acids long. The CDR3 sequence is CASCGQGSTDYNEQFF. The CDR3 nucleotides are TGCGCCAGCTGTGGACAGGGCTCAACGGACTACAATGAGCAGTTCTTC.

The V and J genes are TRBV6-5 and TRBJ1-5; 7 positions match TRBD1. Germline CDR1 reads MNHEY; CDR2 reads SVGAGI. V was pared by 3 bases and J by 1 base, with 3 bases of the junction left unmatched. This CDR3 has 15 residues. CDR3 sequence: CASSYTGQSNQPQHF. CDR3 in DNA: TGTGCCAGCAGTTATACGGGACAGAGCAATCAGCCCCAGCATTTT.

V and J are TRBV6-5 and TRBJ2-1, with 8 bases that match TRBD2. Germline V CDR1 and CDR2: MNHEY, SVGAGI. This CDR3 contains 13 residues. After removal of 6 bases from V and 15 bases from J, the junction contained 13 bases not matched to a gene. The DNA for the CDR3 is TGTGCCAGCAGCCGACCCCCCGGGGGGGTTATGTTCTTC. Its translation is CASSRPPGGVMFF.

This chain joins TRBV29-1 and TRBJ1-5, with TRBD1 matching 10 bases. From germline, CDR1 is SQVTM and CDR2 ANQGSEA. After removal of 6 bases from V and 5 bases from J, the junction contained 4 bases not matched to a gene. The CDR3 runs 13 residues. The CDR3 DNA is TGCAGCGTCGCTGGGACAGGGGATCAGCCCCAGCATTTT. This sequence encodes CSVAGTGDQPQHF.

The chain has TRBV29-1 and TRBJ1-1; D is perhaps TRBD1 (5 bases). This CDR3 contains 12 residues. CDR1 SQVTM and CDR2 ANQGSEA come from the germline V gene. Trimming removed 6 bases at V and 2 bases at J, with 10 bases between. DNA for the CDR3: TGCAGCGTAGACAGAACCAACACTGAAGCTTTCTTT. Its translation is CSVDRTNTEAFF.

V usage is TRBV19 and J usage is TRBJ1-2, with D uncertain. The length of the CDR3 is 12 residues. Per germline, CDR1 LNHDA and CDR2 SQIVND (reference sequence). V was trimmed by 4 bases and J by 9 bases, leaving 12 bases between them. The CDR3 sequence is CASSTSTRSYTF. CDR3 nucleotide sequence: TGTGCCAGTAGTACCTCGACACGTAGCTACACCTTC.